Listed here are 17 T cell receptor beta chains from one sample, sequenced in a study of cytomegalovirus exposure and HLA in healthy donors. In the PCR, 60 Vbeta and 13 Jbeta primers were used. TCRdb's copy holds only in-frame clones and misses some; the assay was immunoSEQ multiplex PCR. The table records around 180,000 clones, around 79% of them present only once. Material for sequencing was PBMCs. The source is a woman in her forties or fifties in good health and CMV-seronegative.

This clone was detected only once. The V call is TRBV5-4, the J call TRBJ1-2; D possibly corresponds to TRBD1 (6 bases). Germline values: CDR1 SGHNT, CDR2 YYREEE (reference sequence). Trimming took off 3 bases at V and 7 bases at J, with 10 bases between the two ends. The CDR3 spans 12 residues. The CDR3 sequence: CASSSSGVGYTF. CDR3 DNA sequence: TGTGCCAGCAGCTCCTCAGGGGTTGGCTACACCTTC.

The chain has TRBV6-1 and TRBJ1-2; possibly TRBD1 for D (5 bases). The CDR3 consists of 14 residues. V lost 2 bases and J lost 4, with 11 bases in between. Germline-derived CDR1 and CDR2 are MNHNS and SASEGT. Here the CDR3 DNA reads TGTGCCAGCAGTGAAAGGGGTACCTTCTATGGCTACACCTTC. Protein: CASSERGTFYGYTF.

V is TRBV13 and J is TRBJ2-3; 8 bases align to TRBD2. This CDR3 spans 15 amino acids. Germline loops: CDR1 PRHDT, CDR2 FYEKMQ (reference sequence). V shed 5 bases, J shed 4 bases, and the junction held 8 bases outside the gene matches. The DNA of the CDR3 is TGTGCCAGCAGCCCGGGGGCGGGGGGCTCAGATACGCAGTATTTT. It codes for CASSPGAGGSDTQYF.

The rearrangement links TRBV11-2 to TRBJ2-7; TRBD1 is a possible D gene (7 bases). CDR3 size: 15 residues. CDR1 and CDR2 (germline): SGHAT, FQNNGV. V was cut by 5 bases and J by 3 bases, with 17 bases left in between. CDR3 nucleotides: TGTGCCAGCAGCCCCCAGGGGGGACTTCTCTACGAGCAGTACTTC. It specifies CASSPQGGLLYEQYF.

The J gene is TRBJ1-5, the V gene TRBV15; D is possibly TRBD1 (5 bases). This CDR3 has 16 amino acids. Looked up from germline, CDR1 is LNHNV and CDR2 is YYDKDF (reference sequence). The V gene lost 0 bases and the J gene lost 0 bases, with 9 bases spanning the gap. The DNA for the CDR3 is TGTGCCACCAGCAGAGATAGGGGATATAGCAATCAGCCCCAGCATTTT. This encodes CATSRDRGYSNQPQHF.

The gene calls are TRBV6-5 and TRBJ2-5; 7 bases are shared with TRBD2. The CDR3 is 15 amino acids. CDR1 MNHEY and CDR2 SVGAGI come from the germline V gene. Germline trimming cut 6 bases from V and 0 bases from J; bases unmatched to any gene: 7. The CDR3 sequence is CASSWGRGDQETQYF. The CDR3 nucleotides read TGTGCCAGCAGCTGGGGACGGGGGGACCAAGAGACCCAGTACTTC.

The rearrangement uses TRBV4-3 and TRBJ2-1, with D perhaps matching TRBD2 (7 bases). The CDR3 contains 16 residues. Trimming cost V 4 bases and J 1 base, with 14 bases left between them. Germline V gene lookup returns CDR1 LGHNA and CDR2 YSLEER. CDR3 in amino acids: CASSLWGGGSYNEQFF. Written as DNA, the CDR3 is TGCGCCAGCAGCCTCTGGGGGGGCGGGTCCTACAATGAGCAGTTCTTC.

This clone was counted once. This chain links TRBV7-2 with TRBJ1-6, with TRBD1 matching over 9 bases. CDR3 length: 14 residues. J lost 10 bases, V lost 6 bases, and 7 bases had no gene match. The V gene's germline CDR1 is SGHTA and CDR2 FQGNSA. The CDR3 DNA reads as TGTGCCAGCAGTCTGGACAGGGGCGGGTCACCCCTCCACTTT. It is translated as CASSLDRGGSPLHF.

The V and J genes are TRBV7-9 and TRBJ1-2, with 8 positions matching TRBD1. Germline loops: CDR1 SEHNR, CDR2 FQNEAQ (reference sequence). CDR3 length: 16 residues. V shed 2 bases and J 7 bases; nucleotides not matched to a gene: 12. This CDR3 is CASSLPISRGQRGYTF. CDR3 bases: TGTGCCAGCAGCTTACCCATCTCCAGGGGGCAACGTGGCTACACCTTC.

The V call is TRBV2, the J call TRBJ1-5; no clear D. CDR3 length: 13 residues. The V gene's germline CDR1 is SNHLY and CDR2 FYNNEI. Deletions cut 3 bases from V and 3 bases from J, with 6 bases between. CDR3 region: CASSEEANQPQHF. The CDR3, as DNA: TGTGCCAGCAGTGAGGAGGCCAATCAGCCCCAGCATTTT.

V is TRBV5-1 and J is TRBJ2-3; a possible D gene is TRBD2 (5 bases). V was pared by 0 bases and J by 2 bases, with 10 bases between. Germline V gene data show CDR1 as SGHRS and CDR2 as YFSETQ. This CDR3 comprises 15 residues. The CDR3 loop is CASSLDASLTDTQYF. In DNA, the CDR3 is TGCGCCAGCAGCTTGGATGCTAGCCTCACAGATACGCAGTATTTT.

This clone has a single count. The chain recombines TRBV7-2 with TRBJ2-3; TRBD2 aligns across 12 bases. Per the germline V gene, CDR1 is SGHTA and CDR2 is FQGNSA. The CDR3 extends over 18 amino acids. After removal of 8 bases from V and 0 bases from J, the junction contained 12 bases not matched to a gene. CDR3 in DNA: TGTGCCAGCGGCCTACCGACTAGCGGGAGAGGCAGCACAGATACGCAGTATTTT. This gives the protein CASGLPTSGRGSTDTQYF.

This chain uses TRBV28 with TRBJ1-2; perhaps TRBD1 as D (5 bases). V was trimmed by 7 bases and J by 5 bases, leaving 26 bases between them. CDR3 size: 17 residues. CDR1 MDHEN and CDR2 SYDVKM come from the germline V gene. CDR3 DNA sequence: TGTGCCAGCACCCTAGGGGCAGTAGACACGGGGGGTTATGGCTACACCTTC. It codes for CASTLGAVDTGGYGYTF.

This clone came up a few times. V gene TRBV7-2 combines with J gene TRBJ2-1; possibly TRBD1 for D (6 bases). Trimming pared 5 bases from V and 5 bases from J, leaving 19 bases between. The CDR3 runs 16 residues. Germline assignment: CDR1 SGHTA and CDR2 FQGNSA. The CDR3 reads CASSPSGHKANNEQFF. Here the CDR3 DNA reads TGTGCCAGCAGCCCGTCGGGACATAAAGCTAACAATGAGCAGTTCTTC.

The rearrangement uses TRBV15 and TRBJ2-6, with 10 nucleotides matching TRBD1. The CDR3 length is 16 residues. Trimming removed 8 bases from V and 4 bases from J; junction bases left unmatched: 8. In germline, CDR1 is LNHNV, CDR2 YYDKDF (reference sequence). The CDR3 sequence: CATGDRGFSGANVLTF. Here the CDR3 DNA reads TGTGCCACCGGGGACAGGGGTTTTTCCGGGGCCAACGTCCTGACTTTC.

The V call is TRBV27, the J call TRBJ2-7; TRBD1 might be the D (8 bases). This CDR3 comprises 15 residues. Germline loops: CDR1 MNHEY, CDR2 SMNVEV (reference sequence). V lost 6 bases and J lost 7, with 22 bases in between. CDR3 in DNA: TGTGCCAGCAGAGAGGGGGGGACAGGCGTAAGGGAGCAGTACTTC. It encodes CASREGGTGVREQYF.

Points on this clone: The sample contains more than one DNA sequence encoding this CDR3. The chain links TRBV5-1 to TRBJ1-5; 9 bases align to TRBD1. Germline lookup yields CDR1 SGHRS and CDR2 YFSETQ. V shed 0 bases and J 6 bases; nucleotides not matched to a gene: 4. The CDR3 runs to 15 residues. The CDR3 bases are TGCGCCAGCAGCTTGGAGGGACAGGGTTTTCAGCCCCAGCATTTT. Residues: CASSLEGQGFQPQHF.